A single sample is the source of the 25 T cell receptor beta chains below, sequenced in a study of cytomegalovirus exposure and HLA in healthy donors (dated by TCRdb to about 2017). Libraries were prepared through the immunoSEQ multiplex PCR assay. A mixture of 60 forward primers for TCR Vbeta segments and 13 reverse primers for TCR Jbeta segments was used in the multiplex PCR. TCRdb holds this immuneACCESS table with in-frame rearrangements only. Some clones are missing; in checked studies, unresolved V genes explain under half, and the rest has no known cause. The sample yields about 150,000 clones; 65% to 75% were counted once. The ten biggest clones cover under 2.5% of the sample. Material: PBMCs. These receptors all stem from a man younger than 45 in good health and CMV-seronegative.

The chain joins TRBV25-1 to TRBJ2-3; 7 nucleotides match TRBD1. Germline CDR1 is MGHDK and CDR2 is SYGVNS. The CDR3 sequence is 17 residues long. V gave up 2 bases and J gave up 5 bases; unmatched junction bases: 13. As DNA, the CDR3 is TGTGCCAGCAGTGAAGGTTCAGGGGGAATGAGGGGAGATACGCAGTATTTT. It yields the protein CASSEGSGGMRGDTQYF.

The chain recombines TRBV11-2 with TRBJ2-7; TRBD1 matches at 12 bases. The length of the CDR3 is 15 residues. V lost 5 bases, J lost 5 bases, and 7 bases stayed unmatched. Germline V gives CDR1 SGHAT, CDR2 FQNNGV. The CDR3 DNA reads as TGTGCCAGCAGCGCCCCCGGGACAGGGGGCCACGAGCAGTACTTC. Its protein is CASSAPGTGGHEQYF. Drawing the rest from reference TRBV11-2 and TRBJ2-7, the complete variable domain is EAGVAQSPRYKIIEKRQSVAFWCNPISGHATLYWYQQILGQGPKLLIQFQNNGVVDDSQLPKDRFSAERLKGVDSTLKIQPAKLEDSAVYLCASSAPGTGGHEQYFGPGTRLTVT.

This chain uses TRBV30 with TRBJ1-2, with D hard to call. The CDR3 is made up of 8 amino acids. CDR1 is GTSNPN, CDR2 SVGIG, per germline (reference sequence). The CDR3 reads CALEGYTF. DNA of the CDR3: TGTGCTTTGGAGGGCTACACCTTC.

As concerns this clone: The sample has other DNA sequences that encode this CDR3 too. The chain combines TRBV15 with TRBJ1-2; 10 nucleotides align to TRBD1. CDR1 is LNHNV, CDR2 YYDKDF, per germline (reference sequence). V dropped 3 bases and J dropped 0; count of bases not matched to a gene: 1. CDR3 length: 15 amino acids. This CDR3 is CATSRDRGTNYGYTF. The CDR3 bases are TGTGCCACCAGCAGGGACAGGGGGACTAACTATGGCTACACCTTC.

This clone was picked up a small number of times. V and J are TRBV2 and TRBJ1-6; D remains ambiguous. Between the trimmed V and J ends, which lost 1 base and 0 bases, there was a span of 7 bases. The germline CDR1 and CDR2 sequences are SNHLY and FYNNEI. The CDR3 runs 16 residues. The DNA of the CDR3 is TGTGCCAGCAGTGAAGACAGACACTCCTATAATTCACCCCTCCACTTT. Translating gives CASSEDRHSYNSPLHF. Full variable domain (remainder filled in from reference TRBV2 and TRBJ1-6): EPEVTQTPSHQVTQMGQEVILRCVPISNHLYFYWYRQILGQKVEFLVSFYNNEISEKSEIFDDQFSVERPDGSNFTLKIRSTKLEDSAMYFCASSEDRHSYNSPLHFGNGTRLTVT.

J is TRBJ1-6 and V is TRBV6-1, with a possible D match to TRBD1 (5 bases). The CDR3 has 17 amino acids. V lost 8 bases to trimming and J lost 4 bases, with 21 bases between them. Germline CDR1 and CDR2: MNHNS and SASEGT. In DNA, the CDR3 is TGTGCCAGCGGTGTGGCTCCGCCGGGACTTTATAATTCACCCCTCCACTTT. Residues: CASGVAPPGLYNSPLHF.

This rearrangement joins TRBV7-6 to TRBJ2-1; 11 bases map to TRBD2. With 1 base clipped from V and 9 bases from J, the junction kept 5 bases outside the gene matches. Germline-derived CDR1 and CDR2 are SGHVS and FNYEAQ. The CDR3 consists of 15 residues. CDR3 sequence reads: CASSLDVAGGAEQFF. Here the CDR3 DNA reads TGTGCCAGCAGCTTAGACGTAGCGGGGGGGGCTGAGCAGTTCTTC.

The V gene is TRBV2, the J gene TRBJ1-5, with TRBD1 as a possible D gene (5 bases). This CDR3 contains 14 residues. In germline, CDR1 is SNHLY, CDR2 FYNNEI. The ends were cut back, 6 bases at V and 0 bases at J, with 9 bases in the middle. The CDR3 coding sequence is TGTGCCAGCAGGGCAGGGATTAGCAATCAGCCCCAGCATTTT. It translates to CASRAGISNQPQHF.

The sample holds a few counts of this clone. V and J are TRBV19 and TRBJ1-1; D uncertain. V was shortened by 1 base and J by 8 bases, with 11 bases between the two germline ends. The CDR3 contains 13 residues. The V gene's germline CDR1 is LNHDA and CDR2 SQIVND (reference sequence). The CDR3 nucleotides read TGTGCCAGTAGTATAGCAATGGGCCGCGAAGCTTTCTTT. It specifies CASSIAMGREAFF.

The chain couples TRBV10-3 to TRBJ2-1; 9 bases match TRBD1. J gave up 6 bases and V 2 bases, and 2 bases lay outside the gene matches. The CDR3 has 14 residues. Germline values: CDR1 ENHRY, CDR2 SYGVKD. CDR3 sequence: CAISEAGQGNEQFF. The CDR3 nucleotides read TGTGCCATCAGTGAGGCGGGACAGGGCAATGAGCAGTTCTTC.

The V gene is TRBV7-2, the J gene TRBJ2-1; 8 bases align to TRBD2. Trimming cost V 5 bases and J 6 bases; bases outside gene matches: 15. The CDR3 contains 17 residues. Germline assignment: CDR1 SGHTA and CDR2 FQGNSA. The CDR3 DNA reads as TGTGCCAGCAGCCCCATGGGGTCTAGCGGGCCGCCCAATGAGCAGTTCTTC. Translation: CASSPMGSSGPPNEQFF.

This clone has just a few counts. The rearrangement joins TRBV30 to TRBJ2-7, with D possibly being TRBD1 (5 bases). Looked up from germline, CDR1 is GTSNPN and CDR2 is SVGIG (reference sequence). The CDR3 is made up of 12 amino acids. Trimming cost V 3 bases and J 5 bases, with 11 bases left between them. This CDR3 is CAWRPGSNEQYF. The CDR3 bases are TGTGCCTGGAGACCAGGGTCGAACGAGCAGTACTTC.

V usage is TRBV6-1 and J usage is TRBJ1-5, with 7 bases aligning to TRBD1. The junction had 5 bases not matched to a gene; V was cut back by 1 base and J by 2 bases. This CDR3 spans 16 amino acids. CDR1 and CDR2 from the germline V gene are MNHNS and SASEGT. CDR3 in amino acids: CASSEGQGVGNQPQHF. The CDR3 nucleotides read TGTGCCAGCAGTGAAGGACAGGGCGTTGGCAATCAGCCCCAGCATTTT.

V is TRBV6-5 and J is TRBJ2-3; 10 bases fit TRBD2. Unmatched junction bases numbered 5, after V lost 7 bases and J lost 4 bases. The CDR3 runs to 14 residues. Per germline, CDR1 MNHEY and CDR2 SVGAGI. The CDR3 sequence: CASKSGGDADTQYF. The CDR3 DNA is TGTGCCAGCAAAAGCGGGGGGGACGCAGATACGCAGTATTTT.

The rearrangement links TRBV4-3 to TRBJ2-5; 12 positions agree with TRBD2. The CDR3 runs to 17 residues. With V trimmed by 0 bases and J by 4 bases, 6 bases remained unmatched. Germline CDR1 reads LGHNA; CDR2 reads YSLEER. CDR3 DNA: TGCGCCAGCAGCCAAGATGTGCGACTAGCGGGGGCAGAGACCCAGTACTTC. Protein product: CASSQDVRLAGAETQYF.

This chain joins TRBV27 and TRBJ1-1, with 8 bases identical to TRBD1. Germline loops: CDR1 MNHEY, CDR2 SMNVEV (reference sequence). V gave up 6 bases and J gave up 5 bases; unmatched junction bases: 8. The CDR3 totals 14 residues. The CDR3 sequence: CASRDRAMGTEAFF. CDR3 DNA sequence: TGTGCCAGCAGGGACAGGGCTATGGGAACTGAAGCTTTCTTT.

This clone was counted between two and nine times. The chain couples TRBV2 to TRBJ1-4, with D possibly matching TRBD1 (6 bases). The germline V gene encodes CDR1 SNHLY and CDR2 FYNNEI. This CDR3 spans 19 amino acids. V was trimmed by 4 bases and J by 0 bases, leaving 21 bases between them. As DNA, the CDR3 is TGTGCCAGCAGTGGGGCCGGGGGGGGCGACCCTGCAACTAATGAAAAACTGTTTTTT. Protein sequence: CASSGAGGGDPATNEKLFF.

The rearrangement uses TRBV11-2 and TRBJ2-5; possibly TRBD2 for D (6 bases). V was shortened by 4 bases and J by 4 bases, with 13 bases between the two germline ends. The germline CDR1 and CDR2 sequences are SGHAT and FQNNGV. This CDR3 comprises 14 residues. CDR3 protein: CASSSGGMRETQYF. In DNA form, the CDR3 reads TGTGCCAGCAGCTCAGGAGGGATGCGAGAGACCCAGTACTTC.

This clone has a handful of counts. The chain combines TRBV28 with TRBJ2-7; tentatively, D is TRBD1 (6 bases). V lost 2 bases and J 5 bases, leaving 25 bases between the germline ends. CDR1 is MDHEN and CDR2 is SYDVKM in the germline V gene. The CDR3 extends over 18 amino acids. The CDR3 bases are TGTGCCAGCAGTTTACGGGCGCCGTACACACAGGGAGAAGACGAGCAGTACTTC. Translated: CASSLRAPYTQGEDEQYF.

V usage is TRBV11-2 and J usage is TRBJ1-6; D unclear. Per germline, CDR1 SGHAT and CDR2 FQNNGV. This CDR3 region has 14 residues. Trimming left V 1 base short and J 10 bases short, with 11 bases between. Here the CDR3 reads CASSLAPLGSPLHF. The CDR3 coding sequence is TGTGCCAGCAGCTTAGCTCCGCTTGGCTCACCCCTCCACTTT.

This clone was counted once. This rearrangement joins TRBV6-1 to TRBJ1-1, with 8 bases lining up with TRBD1. Germline V CDR1 and CDR2: MNHNS, SASEGT. V gave up 10 bases and J gave up 4 bases; unmatched junction bases: 5. The length of the CDR3 is 12 residues. CDR3 sequence (DNA): TGTGCCACCGGACAGGGTGGCACTGAAGCTTTCTTT. Amino acids: CATGQGGTEAFF.

This chain connects TRBV6-5 to TRBJ1-6; 8 bases fit TRBD1. This CDR3 has 13 amino acids. Per the germline V gene, CDR1 is MNHEY and CDR2 is SVGAGI. V shed 6 bases, J shed 6 bases, and the junction held 1 base outside the gene matches. The CDR3 here is CASRDRVNSPLHF. The CDR3 nucleotides read TGTGCCAGCAGGGACAGGGTTAATTCACCCCTCCACTTT.

The genes are TRBV5-1 and TRBJ1-6, with TRBD1 as a possible D gene (6 bases). There are 14 residues in the CDR3. The germline V and J ends were trimmed by 6 bases and 6 bases, with 13 bases remaining between them. Germline lookup yields CDR1 SGHRS and CDR2 YFSETQ. Here the CDR3 DNA reads TGCGCCAGCACTGAGGGGACATCTAATTCACCCCTCCACTTT. Amino acids: CASTEGTSNSPLHF.

The V and J genes are TRBV9 and TRBJ2-2; tentatively, D is TRBD2 (5 bases). The germline V gene encodes CDR1 SGDLS and CDR2 YYNGEE. The CDR3 is 16 residues long. Trimming cost V 1 base and J 3 bases, with 13 bases left between them. The CDR3 nucleotides read TGTGCCAGCAGCGTATCTCCCCAGAGGGACACCGGGGAGCTGTTTTTT. It yields the protein CASSVSPQRDTGELFF.

The chain combines TRBV6-5 with TRBJ2-7; tentative D call: TRBD1 (5 bases). This CDR3 comprises 15 residues. CDR1 is MNHEY and CDR2 is SVGAGI in the germline V gene. V lost 0 bases to trimming and J lost 4 bases, with 13 bases between them. The CDR3 sequence is CASSYSMWGKYEQYF. The CDR3 nucleotides read TGTGCCAGCAGTTACTCGATGTGGGGCAAGTACGAGCAGTACTTC.